This TCR beta chain was captured by sequencing in a study of human CD8 memory T cell subsets. Overall study findings and caveats: The authors found that stem-like memory and precursor exhausted T cell repertoires overlapped minimally. The stem-like memory and precursor exhausted T cell populations displayed similarly high diversity, which was not the case for effector memory cells. In stem-like memory T cells, Chao1 estimates suggested more diversity than in precursor exhausted T cells.

In regard to this clonotype: The antigen is undetermined.

Investigators built TCR beta libraries using UMI-labeled 5' RACE. TCRdb reprocessed the 5' RACE reads; each CDR3 protein has one entry and no DNA is given. This specimen shows more than 9,000 distinct CDR3 sequences; the ten leading clones hold roughly 20%. Cells that were CCR7+ PD-1- TIGIT- were defined as the stem-like memory CD8+ T cell population, referred to as TSTEM. The V gene's germline CDR1 is MNHNS and CDR2 SASEGT. This CDR3 has 16 amino acids. The sample taken for sequencing was CD8+ stem-like memory T cells (TSCM and TCM) sorted from PBMCs. The subset: stem-like memory CD8 T cells (TSTEM), CCR7+ PD-1- TIGIT-. The TCR sequence derives from a human donor in good health. The chain links TRBV6-1 to TRBJ2-7; TCRdb's assignment of TRBD2 cannot be checked, as there is no DNA. CDR3 loop: CASSEARLANYYEQYF.